A single sample is the source of the 11 T cell receptor beta chains below, sequenced in a study of T cells in Graves' hyperthyroidism and ophthalmopathy. Amplified TCR beta CDR3 regions came from RNA transcripts. TCR CDR3 regions were first amplified by RT-PCR with HTBI primers. TCRdb used MiXCR to reprocess the multiplex PCR reads, holding one entry per CDR3 protein. This sample has around 360,000 distinct CDR3 sequences, with roughly 15% found just once. Sequencing was done on a sample of blood. The receptors were sampled from a woman aged 55-70 years with Graves' ophthalmopathy.

This clonotype was seen ten or more times. V gene TRBV28 combines with J gene TRBJ2-3, with a weak D call TRBD2 (6 bases). CDR3 length equals 13 residues. Looked up from germline, CDR1 is MDHEN and CDR2 is SYDVKM. The germline V and J ends were trimmed by 7 bases and 8 bases, with 16 bases remaining between them. In DNA form, the CDR3 reads TGTGCCAGCATCCCCGGGGGTGGTGGTACGCAGTATTTT. This gives the protein CASIPGGGGTQYF.

Ten or more counts support this clonotype. The rearrangement links TRBV5-1 to TRBJ2-2; 10 nucleotides match TRBD2. The CDR3 runs to 17 residues. V shed 3 bases and J 3 bases; nucleotides not matched to a gene: 8. Germline V gene sequence: CDR1 SGHRS, CDR2 YFSETQ. This chain's CDR3 is CASSWGPTSGYTGELFF. CDR3 DNA sequence: TGCGCCAGCAGCTGGGGGCCGACTAGCGGGTACACCGGGGAGCTGTTTTTT.

This chain links TRBV10-1 with TRBJ2-5, with D unclear. Germline V lookup: CDR1 WNHNN, CDR2 SYGVQD (reference sequence). CDR3 size: 12 residues. The V end was cut by 3 bases, the J end by 10 bases, with 12 bases between. The CDR3 bases are TGCGCCAGCAGTGATGGACCTTCTCGCCAGTACTTC. Its protein is CASSDGPSRQYF.

This clonotype has a handful of counts. This chain links TRBV28 with TRBJ2-1; TRBD2 matches 12 bases. In germline, CDR1 is MDHEN, CDR2 SYDVKM. The CDR3 has 14 amino acids. J was trimmed by 7 bases and V by 5 bases; bases with no gene match: 3. DNA of the CDR3: TGTGCCAGCAGTAAGACTAGCGGGAGTAATGAGCAGTTCTTC. Translating gives CASSKTSGSNEQFF.

This clonotype showed up just a few times. The chain combines TRBV27 with TRBJ2-1; 16 bases are shared with TRBD2. Per germline, CDR1 MNHEY and CDR2 SMNVEV (reference sequence). J gave up 9 bases and V 5 bases, and 10 bases lay outside the gene matches. The CDR3 covers 17 residues. CDR3 loop: CASSPRGLAGGVGEQFF. CDR3 nucleotide sequence: TGTGCCAGCAGTCCCCGGGGACTAGCGGGAGGGGTGGGTGAGCAGTTCTTC.

This clonotype was recorded many times. The J gene is TRBJ2-1, the V gene TRBV30; D is unresolved. CDR3 size: 14 residues. In germline, CDR1 is GTSNPN, CDR2 SVGIG (reference sequence). V lost 8 bases and J lost 0, with 14 bases in between. The CDR3 coding sequence is TGTGCCCGCTCCGGGTTAGGCTCCTACAATGAGCAGTTCTTC. This encodes CARSGLGSYNEQFF.

This clonotype was recorded many times. The chain joins TRBV3-1 to TRBJ2-3, with 7 positions matching TRBD2. Trimming cost V 5 bases and J 2 bases; bases outside gene matches: 7. The CDR3 has 15 amino acids. Germline CDR1 is LGHDT and CDR2 is YNNKEL (reference sequence). The CDR3 DNA follows: TGTGCCAGCAGCGACGTGCGGGGGATCACAGATACGCAGTATTTT. This gives the protein CASSDVRGITDTQYF.

This clonotype was detected a few times. The rearrangement links TRBV19 to TRBJ1-5; D is perhaps TRBD1 (6 bases). The CDR3 length is 13 residues. CDR1 is LNHDA and CDR2 is SQIVND in the germline V gene (reference sequence). V lost 5 bases and J 5 bases, leaving 10 bases between the germline ends. In nucleotides, the CDR3 is TGTGCCAGTAGTCGGGGGGCTGATCAGCCCCAGCATTTT. Its translation is CASSRGADQPQHF.

There are a few counts of this clonotype. The chain combines TRBV12-3 or TRBV12-4 with TRBJ2-7; 7 bases fit TRBD2. This CDR3 spans 14 amino acids. Germline trimming cut 6 bases from V and 1 base from J; bases unmatched to any gene: 6. The CDR3 spells CASSPMRGSYEQYF. Written as DNA, the CDR3 is TGTGCCAGCAGCCCTATGCGGGGGTCCTACGAGCAGTACTTC.

The rearrangement links TRBV5-1 to TRBJ2-7; 8 nucleotides agree with TRBD2. CDR3 size: 14 residues. Germline CDR1 is SGHRS and CDR2 is YFSETQ. V trimming: 4 bases; J trimming: 3 bases; junction bases outside the gene matches: 6. The CDR3 sequence: CASSMGLENYEQYF. In DNA, the CDR3 is TGCGCCAGCAGCATGGGACTAGAGAACTACGAGCAGTACTTC.

Ten or more counts support this clonotype. V gene TRBV12-3 or TRBV12-4 combines with J gene TRBJ2-5, with D unresolved. The CDR3 loop spans 14 amino acids. V lost 3 bases to trimming and J lost 1 base, with 9 bases between them. The CDR3 region has the DNA TGTGCCAGCAGTTTGGTGACACTCCAAGAGACCCAGTACTTC. This translates into CASSLVTLQETQYF.